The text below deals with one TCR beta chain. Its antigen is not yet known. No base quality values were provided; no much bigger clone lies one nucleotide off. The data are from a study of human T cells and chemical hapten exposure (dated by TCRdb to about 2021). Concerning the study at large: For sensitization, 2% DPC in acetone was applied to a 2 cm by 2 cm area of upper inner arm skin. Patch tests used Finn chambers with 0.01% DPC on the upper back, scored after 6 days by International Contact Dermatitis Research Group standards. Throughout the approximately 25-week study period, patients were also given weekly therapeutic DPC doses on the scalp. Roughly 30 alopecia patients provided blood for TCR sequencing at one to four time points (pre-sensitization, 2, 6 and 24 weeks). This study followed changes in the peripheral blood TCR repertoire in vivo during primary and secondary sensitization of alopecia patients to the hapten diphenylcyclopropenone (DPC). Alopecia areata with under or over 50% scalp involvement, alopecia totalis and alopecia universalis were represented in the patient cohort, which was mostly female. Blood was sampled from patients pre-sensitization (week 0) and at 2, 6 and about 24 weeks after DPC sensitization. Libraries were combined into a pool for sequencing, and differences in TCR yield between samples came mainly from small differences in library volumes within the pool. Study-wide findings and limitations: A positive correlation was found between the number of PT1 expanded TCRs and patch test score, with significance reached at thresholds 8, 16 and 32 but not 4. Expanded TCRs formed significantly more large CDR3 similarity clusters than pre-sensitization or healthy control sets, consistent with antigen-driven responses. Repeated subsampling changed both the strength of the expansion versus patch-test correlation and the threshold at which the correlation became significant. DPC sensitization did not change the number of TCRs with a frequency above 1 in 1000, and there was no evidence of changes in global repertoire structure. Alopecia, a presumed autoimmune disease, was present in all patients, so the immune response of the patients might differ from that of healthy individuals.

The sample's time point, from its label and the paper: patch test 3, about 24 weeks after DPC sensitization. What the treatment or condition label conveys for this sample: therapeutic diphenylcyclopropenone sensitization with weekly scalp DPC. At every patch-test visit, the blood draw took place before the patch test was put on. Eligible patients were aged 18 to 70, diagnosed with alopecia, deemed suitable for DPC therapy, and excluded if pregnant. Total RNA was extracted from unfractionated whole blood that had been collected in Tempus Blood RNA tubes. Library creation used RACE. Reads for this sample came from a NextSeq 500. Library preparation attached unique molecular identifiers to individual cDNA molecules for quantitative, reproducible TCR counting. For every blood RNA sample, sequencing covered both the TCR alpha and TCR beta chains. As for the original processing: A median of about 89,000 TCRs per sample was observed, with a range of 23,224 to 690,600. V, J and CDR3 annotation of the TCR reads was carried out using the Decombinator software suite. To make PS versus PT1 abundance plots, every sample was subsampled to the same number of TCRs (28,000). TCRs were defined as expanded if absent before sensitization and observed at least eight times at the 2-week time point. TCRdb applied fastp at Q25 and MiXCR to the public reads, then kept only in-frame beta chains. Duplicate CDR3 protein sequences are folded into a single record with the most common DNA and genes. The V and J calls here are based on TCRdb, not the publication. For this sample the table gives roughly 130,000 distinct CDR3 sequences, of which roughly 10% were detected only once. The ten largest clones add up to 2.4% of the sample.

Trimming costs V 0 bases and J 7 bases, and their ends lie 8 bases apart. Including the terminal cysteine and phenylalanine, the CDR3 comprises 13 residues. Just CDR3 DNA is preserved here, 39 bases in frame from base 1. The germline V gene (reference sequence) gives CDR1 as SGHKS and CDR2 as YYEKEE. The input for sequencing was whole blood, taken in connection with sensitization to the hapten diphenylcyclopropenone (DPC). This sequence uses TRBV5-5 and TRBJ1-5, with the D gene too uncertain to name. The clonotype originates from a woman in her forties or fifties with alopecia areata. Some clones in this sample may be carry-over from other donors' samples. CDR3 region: CASSLGEGQPQHF. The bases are TGTGCCAGCAGCTTGGGGGAAGGACAGCCCCAGCATTTT.